Below are 5 T cell receptor beta chains sequenced from a single sample in a study of CD8+ T cells in alopecia areata. Pooled cells of cutaneous lymph node origin were sorted on CD4, CD8alpha, NKG2D, NKG2ACE and other markers. RNA, once extracted, was reverse transcribed into cDNA for use as the sequencing template. Measured with immunoSEQ multiplex PCR; TCRdb has only the in-frame clones, and not every one. The table records 15,000 to 20,000 clones without singletons, the ten largest covering around 33%. Input material: CD8+ T cells sorted from a lymph node. The receptors were gathered from a C3H/HeJ mouse with alopecia areata. This mouse strain has H2-k as its MHC haplotype.

A note on this clone: The germline and genes are mouse ones. The read ends 4 residues shy of where the CDR3 ends; the end is completed using the germline J gene. The gene calls are TRBV17 and TRBJ2-1, with TRBD2 matching 8 bases. The trim removed 0 bases at V and 3 bases at J, leaving 4 bases unmatched. The CDR3 runs 16 residues. Germline assignment: CDR1 MNHDT and CDR2 YYDKIL. CDR3 loop: CASSREGWGGYAEQFF. Incomplete CDR3 DNA: TGTGCTAGCAGTAGAGAAGGGTGGGGGGGCTATGCT. The full variable domain, completed using reference TRBV17 and TRBJ2-1, is DTTVKQNPRYKLARVGKPVNLICSQTMNHDTMYWYQKKPNQAPKLLLFYYDKILNREADTFEKFQSSRPNNSFCSLYIGSAGLEYSAMYLCASSREGWGGYAEQFFGPGTRLTVL.

This clone was recorded at least ten times. Gene labels here are mouse ones. The CDR3 loop reads CASSWDRVDTQYF. CDR3 DNA, as far as it was read: TGTGCCAGCAGCTGGGACAGGGTTGAC. V is TRBV14 and J is TRBJ2-5; TRBD1 aligns across 9 bases. The observed sequence ends 4 residues before the CDR3 terminus, with the missing tail filled in from the germline J gene. Germline assignment: CDR1 SGHDT and CDR2 FRDEAV. The CDR3 is 13 residues long.

This clone was counted only a few times. Genes here carry mouse names. Sequencing ends 4 residues short of the CDR3 end; the germline J gene provides the rest. The V and J genes are TRBV14 and TRBJ2-4; D gene ambiguous. The V gene's germline CDR1 is SGHDT and CDR2 FRDEAV. Trimming removed 1 base at V and 0 bases at J, with 9 bases between. This CDR3 region has 15 residues. CDR3 protein: CASSFSPDSQNTLYF. CDR3 DNA, as far as it was read: TGTGCCAGCAGTTTCAGCCCAGATAGTCAAAAC.

This clone occurred a few times. These gene names are mouse names. The sequenced part of the CDR3 DNA is TGTGCAAGCAGCTTCAGGGGGCGCGACACA. Translating gives CASSFRGRDT. The whole CDR3 sequence reads CASSFRGRDTEVFF. The rearrangement uses TRBV16 and TRBJ1-1; 8 nucleotides align to TRBD1. The CDR3 end is not reached by the read, which stops 4 residues before it; the germline J gene fills it in. Germline CDR1 and CDR2: SGHSA and FRNQAP. This CDR3 is built from 14 residues. V was clipped by 3 bases and J by 3 bases; unmatched bases: 3.

In the case of this clone: Gene names are the mouse ones. The CDR3 extends 4 residues past the end of the read, so its final part is completed from the germline J gene. The chain joins TRBV19 to TRBJ1-2; 8 bases agree with TRBD1. V dropped 5 bases and J dropped 4; count of bases not matched to a gene: 1. The CDR3 runs 12 residues. The germline gives CDR1 FNHDT, CDR2 SITEND (reference sequence). The CDR3 region is CASRGQGSDYTF. The sequenced CDR3 bases are TGTGCCAGCAGAGGACAGGGCTCC.